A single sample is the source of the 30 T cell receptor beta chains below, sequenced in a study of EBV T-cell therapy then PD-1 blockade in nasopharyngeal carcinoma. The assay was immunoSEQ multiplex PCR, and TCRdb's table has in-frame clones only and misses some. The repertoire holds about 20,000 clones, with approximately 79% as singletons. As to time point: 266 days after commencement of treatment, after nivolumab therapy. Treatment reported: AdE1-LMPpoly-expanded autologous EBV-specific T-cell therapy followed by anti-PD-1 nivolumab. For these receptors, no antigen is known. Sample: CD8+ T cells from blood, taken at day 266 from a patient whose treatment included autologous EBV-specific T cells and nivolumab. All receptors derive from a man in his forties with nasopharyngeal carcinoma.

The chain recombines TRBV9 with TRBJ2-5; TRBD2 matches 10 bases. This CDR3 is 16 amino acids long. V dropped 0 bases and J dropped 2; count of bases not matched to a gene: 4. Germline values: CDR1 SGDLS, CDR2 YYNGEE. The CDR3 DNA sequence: TGTGCCAGCAGCGTAGCTAGCGGGGGCCTTCAAGAGACCCAGTACTTC. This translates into CASSVASGGLQETQYF. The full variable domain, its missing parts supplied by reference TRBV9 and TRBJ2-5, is DSGVTQTPKHLITATGQRVTLRCSPRSGDLSVYWYQQSLDQGLQFLIQYYNGEERAKGNILERFSAQQFPDLHSELNLSSLELGDSALYFCASSVASGGLQETQYFGPGTRLLVL.

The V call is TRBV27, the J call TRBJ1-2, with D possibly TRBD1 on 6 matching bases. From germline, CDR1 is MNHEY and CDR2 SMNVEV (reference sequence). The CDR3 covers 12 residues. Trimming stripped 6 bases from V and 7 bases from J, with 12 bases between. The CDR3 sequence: CASSTTGLGYTF. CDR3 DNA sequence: TGTGCCAGCAGCACGACAGGACTTGGCTACACCTTC.

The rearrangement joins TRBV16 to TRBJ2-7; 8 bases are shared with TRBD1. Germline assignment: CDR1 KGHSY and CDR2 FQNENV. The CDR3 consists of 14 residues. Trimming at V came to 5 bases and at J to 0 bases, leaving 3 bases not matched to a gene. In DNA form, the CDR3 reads TGTGCCAGCAGCGGGACAGGCCGCTCCTACGAGCAGTACTTC. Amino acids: CASSGTGRSYEQYF.

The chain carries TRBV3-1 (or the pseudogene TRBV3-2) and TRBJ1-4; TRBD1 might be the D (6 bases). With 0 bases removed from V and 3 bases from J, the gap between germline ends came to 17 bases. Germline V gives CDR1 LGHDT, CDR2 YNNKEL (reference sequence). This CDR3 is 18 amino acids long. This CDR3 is CASSQETFNRAPNEKLFF. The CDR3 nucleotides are TGTGCCAGCAGCCAAGAGACCTTCAACAGGGCGCCTAATGAAAAACTGTTTTTT.

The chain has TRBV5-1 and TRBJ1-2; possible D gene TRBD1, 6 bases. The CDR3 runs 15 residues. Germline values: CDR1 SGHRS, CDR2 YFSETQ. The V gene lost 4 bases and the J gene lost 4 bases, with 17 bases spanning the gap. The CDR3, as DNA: TGCGCCAGCAGCCAGGCGGGGGGCCGGGGCTATGGCTACACCTTC. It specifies CASSQAGGRGYGYTF.

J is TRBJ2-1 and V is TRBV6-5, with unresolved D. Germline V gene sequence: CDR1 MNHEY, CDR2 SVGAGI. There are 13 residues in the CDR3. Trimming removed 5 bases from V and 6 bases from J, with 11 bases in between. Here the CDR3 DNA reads TGTGCCAGCAGTAGGACGGAAGCCAATGAGCAGTTCTTC. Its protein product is CASSRTEANEQFF.

This CDR3 is CASSLWVNTEAFF. The CDR3 DNA sequence: TGTGCCAGCAGCTTATGGGTGAACACTGAAGCTTTCTTT. This chain joins TRBV7-2 and TRBJ1-1; D ambiguous. Germline-derived CDR1 and CDR2 are SGHTA and FQGNSA. The V gene lost 2 bases and the J gene lost 0 bases, with 4 bases spanning the gap. This CDR3 is 13 amino acids long.

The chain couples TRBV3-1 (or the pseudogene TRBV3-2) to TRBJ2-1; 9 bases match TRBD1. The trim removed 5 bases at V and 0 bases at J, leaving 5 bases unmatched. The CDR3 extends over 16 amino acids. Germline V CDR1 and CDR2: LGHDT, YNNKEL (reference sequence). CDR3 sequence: CASSGTQGASYNEQFF. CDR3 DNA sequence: TGTGCCAGCAGCGGAACACAGGGGGCCTCCTACAATGAGCAGTTCTTC.

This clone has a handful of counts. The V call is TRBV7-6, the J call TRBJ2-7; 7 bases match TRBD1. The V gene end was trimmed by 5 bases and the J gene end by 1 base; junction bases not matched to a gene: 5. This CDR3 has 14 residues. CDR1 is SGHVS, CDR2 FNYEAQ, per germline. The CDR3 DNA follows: TGTGCCAGCAGCGACCCGACAGGGTCCTACGAGCAGTACTTC. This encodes CASSDPTGSYEQYF.

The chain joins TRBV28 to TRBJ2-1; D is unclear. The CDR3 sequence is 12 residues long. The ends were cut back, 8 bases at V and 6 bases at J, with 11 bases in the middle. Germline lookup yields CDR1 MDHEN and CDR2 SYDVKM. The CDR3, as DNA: TGTGCCAGCGGTAATATGGTCAATGAGCAGTTCTTC. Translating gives CASGNMVNEQFF.

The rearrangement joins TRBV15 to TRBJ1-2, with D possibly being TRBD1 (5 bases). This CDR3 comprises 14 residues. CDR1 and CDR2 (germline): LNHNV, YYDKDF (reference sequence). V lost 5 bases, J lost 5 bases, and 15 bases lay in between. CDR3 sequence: CATSGDSSLYGYTF. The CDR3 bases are TGTGCCACCAGCGGTGACAGTTCCTTATATGGCTACACCTTC.

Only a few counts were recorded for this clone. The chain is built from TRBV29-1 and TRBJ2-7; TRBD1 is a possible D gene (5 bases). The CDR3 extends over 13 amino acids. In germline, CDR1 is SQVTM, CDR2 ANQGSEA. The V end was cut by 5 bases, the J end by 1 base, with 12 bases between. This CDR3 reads CSVKNTGSYEQYF. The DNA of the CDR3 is TGCAGCGTTAAAAACACAGGTTCCTACGAGCAGTACTTC.

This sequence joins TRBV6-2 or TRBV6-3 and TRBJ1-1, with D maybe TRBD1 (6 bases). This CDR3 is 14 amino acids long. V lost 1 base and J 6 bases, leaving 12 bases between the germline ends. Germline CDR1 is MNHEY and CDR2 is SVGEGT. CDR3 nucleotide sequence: TGTGCCAGCAGTTACTTCAGGGGTGGCTCTGAAGCTTTCTTT. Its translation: CASSYFRGGSEAFF.

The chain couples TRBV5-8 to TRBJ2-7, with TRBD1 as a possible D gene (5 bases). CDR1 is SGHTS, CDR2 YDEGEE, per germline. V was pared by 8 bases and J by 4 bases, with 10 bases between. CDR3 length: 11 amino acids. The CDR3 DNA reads TGTGCCAGGGGCAGGGCGTACGAGCAGTACTTC. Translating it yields CARGRAYEQYF.

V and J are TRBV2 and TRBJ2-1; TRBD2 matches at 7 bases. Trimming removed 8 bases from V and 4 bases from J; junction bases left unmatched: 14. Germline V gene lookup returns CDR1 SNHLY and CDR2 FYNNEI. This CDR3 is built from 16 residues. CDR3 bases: TGTGCCAGCCCCGGAAGTCCAGCGGGGCCTTACAATGAGCAGTTCTTC. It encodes CASPGSPAGPYNEQFF.

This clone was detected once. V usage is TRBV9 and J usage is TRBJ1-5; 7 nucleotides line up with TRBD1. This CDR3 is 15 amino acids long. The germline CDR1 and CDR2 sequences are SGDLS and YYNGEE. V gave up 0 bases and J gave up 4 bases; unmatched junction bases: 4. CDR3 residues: CASSVGQGKNQPQHF. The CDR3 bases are TGTGCCAGCAGCGTAGGACAGGGAAAGAATCAGCCCCAGCATTTT.

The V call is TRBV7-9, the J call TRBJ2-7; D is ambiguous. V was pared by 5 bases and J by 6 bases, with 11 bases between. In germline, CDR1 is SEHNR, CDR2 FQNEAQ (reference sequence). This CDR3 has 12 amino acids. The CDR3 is CASSPRPGEQYF. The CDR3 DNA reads TGTGCCAGCAGCCCCCGCCCGGGCGAGCAGTACTTC.

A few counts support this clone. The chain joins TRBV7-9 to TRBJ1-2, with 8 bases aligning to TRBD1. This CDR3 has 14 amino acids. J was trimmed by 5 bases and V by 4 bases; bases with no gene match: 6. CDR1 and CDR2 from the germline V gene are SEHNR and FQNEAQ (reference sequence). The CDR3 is CASSSDRDVYGYTF. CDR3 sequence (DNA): TGTGCCAGCAGCTCGGACAGGGATGTATATGGCTACACCTTC.

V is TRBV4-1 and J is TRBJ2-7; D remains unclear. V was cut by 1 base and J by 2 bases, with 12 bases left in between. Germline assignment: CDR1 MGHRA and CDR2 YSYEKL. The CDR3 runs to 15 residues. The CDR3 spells CASSQGQVSTYEQYF. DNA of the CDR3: TGCGCCAGCAGCCAAGGGCAGGTTTCTACCTACGAGCAGTACTTC.

The CDR3 reads CASSEKVQLDEKLFF. CDR3 nucleotides: TGTGCCAGCAGTGAAAAGGTACAGTTGGATGAAAAACTGTTTTTT. This rearrangement joins TRBV2 to TRBJ1-4; D not resolved. V was pared by 2 bases and J by 6 bases, with 13 bases between. The germline V gene has CDR1 SNHLY and CDR2 FYNNEI. This CDR3 has 15 amino acids.

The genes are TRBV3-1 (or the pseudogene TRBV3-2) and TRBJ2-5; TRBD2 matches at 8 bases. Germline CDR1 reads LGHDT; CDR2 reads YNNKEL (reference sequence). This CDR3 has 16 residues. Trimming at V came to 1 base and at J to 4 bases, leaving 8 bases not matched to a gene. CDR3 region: CASSQVGLGGRETQYF. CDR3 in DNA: TGTGCCAGCAGCCAAGTGGGACTAGGGGGACGAGAGACCCAGTACTTC.

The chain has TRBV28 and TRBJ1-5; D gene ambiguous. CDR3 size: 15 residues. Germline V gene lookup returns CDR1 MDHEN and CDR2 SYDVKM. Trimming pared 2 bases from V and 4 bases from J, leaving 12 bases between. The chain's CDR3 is CASSLDGGQNQPQHF. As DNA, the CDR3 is TGTGCCAGCAGTTTAGATGGAGGGCAGAATCAGCCCCAGCATTTT.

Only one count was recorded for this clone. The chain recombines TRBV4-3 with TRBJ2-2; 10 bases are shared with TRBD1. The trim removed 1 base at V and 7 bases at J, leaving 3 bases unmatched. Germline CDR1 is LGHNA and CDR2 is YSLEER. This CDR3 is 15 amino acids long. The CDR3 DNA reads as TGCGCCAGCAGCCAAGGACAGGGGGCGGGCGGGGAGCTGTTTTTT. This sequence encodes CASSQGQGAGGELFF.

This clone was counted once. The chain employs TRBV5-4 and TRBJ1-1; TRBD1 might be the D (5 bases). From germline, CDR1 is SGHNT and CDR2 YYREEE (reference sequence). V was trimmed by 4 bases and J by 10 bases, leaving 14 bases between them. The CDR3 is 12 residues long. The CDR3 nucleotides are TGTGCCAGCAGCACCGGGACCCCGGGAGCTTTCTTT. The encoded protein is CASSTGTPGAFF.

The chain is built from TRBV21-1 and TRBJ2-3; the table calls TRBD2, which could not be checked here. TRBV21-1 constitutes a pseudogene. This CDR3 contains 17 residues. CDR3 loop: CASSSRTSGGCQDTQYF. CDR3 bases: TGTGCCAGCAGCTCCCGGACTAGCGGGGGGTGTCAAGATACGCAGTATTTT.

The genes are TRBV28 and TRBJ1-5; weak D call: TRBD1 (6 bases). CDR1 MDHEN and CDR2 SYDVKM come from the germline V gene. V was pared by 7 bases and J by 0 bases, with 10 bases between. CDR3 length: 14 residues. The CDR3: CASKKTGSNQPQHF. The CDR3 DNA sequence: TGTGCCAGCAAAAAGACAGGTAGCAATCAGCCCCAGCATTTT.

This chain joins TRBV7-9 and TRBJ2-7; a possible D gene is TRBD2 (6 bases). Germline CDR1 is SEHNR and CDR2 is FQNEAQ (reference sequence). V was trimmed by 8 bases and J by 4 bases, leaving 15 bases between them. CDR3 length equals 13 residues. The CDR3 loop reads CASGIGSQYEQYF. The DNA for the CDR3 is TGTGCCAGCGGCATCGGGAGTCAGTACGAGCAGTACTTC.

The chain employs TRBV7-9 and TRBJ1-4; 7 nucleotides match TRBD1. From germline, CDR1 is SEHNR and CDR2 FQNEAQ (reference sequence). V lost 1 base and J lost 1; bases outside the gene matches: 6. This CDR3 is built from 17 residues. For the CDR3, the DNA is TGTGCCAGCAGCTTAGGTACAGGGGCGAAAACTAATGAAAAACTGTTTTTT. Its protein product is CASSLGTGAKTNEKLFF.

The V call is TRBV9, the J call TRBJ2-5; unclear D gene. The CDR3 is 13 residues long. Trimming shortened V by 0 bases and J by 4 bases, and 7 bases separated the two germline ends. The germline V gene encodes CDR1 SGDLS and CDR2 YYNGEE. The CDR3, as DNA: TGTGCCAGCAGCGTAGTCTTGGGAGAGACCCAGTACTTC. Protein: CASSVVLGETQYF. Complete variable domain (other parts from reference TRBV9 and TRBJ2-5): DSGVTQTPKHLITATGQRVTLRCSPRSGDLSVYWYQQSLDQGLQFLIQYYNGEERAKGNILERFSAQQFPDLHSELNLSSLELGDSALYFCASSVVLGETQYFGPGTRLLVL.

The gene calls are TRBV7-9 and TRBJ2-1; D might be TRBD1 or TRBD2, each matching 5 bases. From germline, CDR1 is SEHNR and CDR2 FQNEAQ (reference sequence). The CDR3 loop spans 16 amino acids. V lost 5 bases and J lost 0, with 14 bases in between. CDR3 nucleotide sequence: TGTGCCAGCAGCGGCCTACGGGGCAGCTCCTACAATGAGCAGTTCTTC. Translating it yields CASSGLRGSSYNEQFF.